The clone carrying this T cell receptor beta chain was seen a single time. Antigen specificity is unknown. The study ran its PCR with 60 Vbeta and 13 Jbeta primers. Assay used: immunoSEQ multiplex PCR; TCRdb lists only in-frame clones, some missing. Here the sample spans about 130,000 clones, over 70% being singletons. This sample was taken from a study of cytomegalovirus exposure and HLA in healthy donors. The study's findings and limits: The CMV antigen specificity of a few CMV-associated chains was confirmed through in vitro analysis. An analysis that was carried out later associated fewer than 20,000 TCR beta sequences with HLA alleles at 0.05 false discovery rate. A list of more than 150 TCR beta chains associated with cytomegalovirus was given.

In germline, CDR1 is SGHTA, CDR2 FQGTGA. V lost 2 bases to trimming and J lost 2 bases, with 7 bases between them. The CDR3 totals 13 residues. V is TRBV7-3 and J is TRBJ2-7; D unclear. The sample consisted of PBMCs. The receptor's source is a middle-aged woman in good health and CMV-seronegative. The DNA for the CDR3 is TGTGCCAGCAGCTTAGCGTCGACCTACGAGCAGTACTTC. Residues: CASSLASTYEQYF.